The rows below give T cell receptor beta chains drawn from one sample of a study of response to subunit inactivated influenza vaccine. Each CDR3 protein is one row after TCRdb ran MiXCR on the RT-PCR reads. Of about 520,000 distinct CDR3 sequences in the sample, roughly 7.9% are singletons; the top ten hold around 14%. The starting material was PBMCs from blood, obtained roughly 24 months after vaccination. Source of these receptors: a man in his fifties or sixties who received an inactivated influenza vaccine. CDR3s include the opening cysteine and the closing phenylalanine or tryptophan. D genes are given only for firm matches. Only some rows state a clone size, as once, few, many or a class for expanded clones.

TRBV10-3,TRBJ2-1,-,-,CAISDPLRGGNNEQFF,TGTGCCATCAGTGACCCTTTGCGGGGCGGTAACAATGAGCAGTTCTTC
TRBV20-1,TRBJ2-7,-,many,CSARDQARPAYEQYF,TGCAGTGCTAGAGATCAGGCTAGACCTGCCTACGAGCAGTACTTC
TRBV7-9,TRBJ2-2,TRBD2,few,CASSPPAGRDTGELFF,TGTGCCAGCAGCCCACCGGCCGGGAGGGACACCGGGGAGCTGTTTTTT
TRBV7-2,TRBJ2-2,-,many,CASSLAPGGGRGTGELFF,TGTGCCAGCAGCTTAGCGCCGGGCGGGGGCCGAGGAACCGGGGAGCTGTTTTTT
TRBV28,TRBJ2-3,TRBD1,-,CASSLHLPGQGWDTQYF,TGTGCCAGCAGTTTACACCTGCCGGGACAGGGGTGGGATACGCAGTATTTT
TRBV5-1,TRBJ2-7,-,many,CASSSWDGYEQYF,TGCGCCAGCAGCTCGTGGGACGGTTACGAGCAGTACTTC
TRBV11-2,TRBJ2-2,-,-,CASSFRPPGELFF,TGTGCCAGCAGTTTCCGCCCCCCCGGGGAGCTGTTTTTT
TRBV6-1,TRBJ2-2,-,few,CASNPNRENTGELFF,TGTGCCAGCAATCCTAACAGGGAAAACACCGGGGAGCTGTTTTTT
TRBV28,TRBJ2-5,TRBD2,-,CASSLRVAGRETQYF,TGTGCCAGCAGTTTAAGGGTAGCGGGGAGAGAGACCCAGTACTTC
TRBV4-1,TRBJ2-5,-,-,CASSQALKGILGKTQYF,TGCGCCAGCAGCCAAGCCCTAAAGGGAATCTTAGGGAAGACCCAGTACTTC
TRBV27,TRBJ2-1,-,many,CASSFEGSYINEQFF,TGTGCCAGCAGTTTTGAGGGATCGTATATTAATGAGCAGTTCTTC
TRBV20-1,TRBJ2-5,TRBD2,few,CSAPSGTGETQYF,TGCAGTGCTCCTAGCGGGACTGGTGAGACCCAGTACTTC
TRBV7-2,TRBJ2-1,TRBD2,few,CASSSTSGSLYNEQFF,TGTGCCAGCAGCTCGACTAGCGGGAGTCTCTACAATGAGCAGTTCTTC
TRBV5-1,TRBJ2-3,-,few,CASSLAGSANTDTQYF,TGCGCCAGCAGCTTGGCCGGGAGCGCAAACACAGATACGCAGTATTTT
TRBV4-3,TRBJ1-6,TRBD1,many,CASSQDQDRYSPLHF,TGCGCCAGCAGCCAAGATCAGGACAGGTATTCACCCCTCCACTTT
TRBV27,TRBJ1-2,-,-,CASSLSWGASYGYTF,TGTGCCAGCAGTTTATCCTGGGGAGCGAGCTATGGCTACACCTTC
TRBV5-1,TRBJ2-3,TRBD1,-,CASSARTGHGTDTQYF,TGCGCCAGCAGCGCTCGGACAGGCCATGGGACAGATACGCAGTATTTT
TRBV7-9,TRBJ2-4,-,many,CASSLVVENIQYF,TGTGCCAGCAGCTTAGTTGTGGAAAACATTCAGTACTTC
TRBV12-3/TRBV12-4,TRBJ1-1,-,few,CASSLQGPGTEAFF,TGTGCCAGCAGTCTACAGGGCCCAGGCACTGAAGCTTTCTTT
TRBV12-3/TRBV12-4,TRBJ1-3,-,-,CASSLRIGTIYF,TGTGCCAGCAGTTTAAGGATCGGCACCATATATTTT
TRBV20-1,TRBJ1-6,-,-,CSAFAGGVGNSPLHF,TGCAGTGCGTTCGCGGGGGGGGTTGGGAATTCACCCCTCCACTTT
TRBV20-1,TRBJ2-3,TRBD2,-,CSALASITDTQYF,TGCAGCGCACTAGCGTCGATCACAGATACGCAGTATTTT
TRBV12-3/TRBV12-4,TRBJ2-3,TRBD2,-,CASSPGLAGGFTTDTQYF,TGTGCCAGCAGTCCGGGACTAGCGGGAGGATTCACGACAGATACGCAGTATTTT
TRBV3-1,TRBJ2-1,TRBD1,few,CASSPSPGTGAYNEQFF,TGTGCCAGCAGCCCAAGTCCCGGGACAGGGGCCTACAATGAGCAGTTCTTC
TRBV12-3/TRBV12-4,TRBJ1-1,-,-,CASSPSGFLAFF,TGTGCCAGCAGCCCCTCGGGTTTTTTAGCTTTCTTT
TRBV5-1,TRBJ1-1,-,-,CASSLGVGDTEALF,TGCGCCAGCAGCTTGGGGGTAGGGGACACTGAAGCTCTCTTT
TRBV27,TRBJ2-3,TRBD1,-,CASSPWTGFADTQYF,TGTGCCAGCAGTCCCTGGACAGGGTTCGCAGATACGCAGTATTTT
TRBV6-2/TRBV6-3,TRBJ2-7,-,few,CASSYTPGRGLWEQYF,TGTGCCAGCAGTTACACCCCTGGCAGGGGTCTGTGGGAGCAGTACTTC